A selection of T cell receptor beta chains follows, all from one sample in a study of tumour-infiltrating T cells in Burkitt lymphoma. Clones were sequenced by immunoSEQ multiplex PCR, and TCRdb holds only the in-frame ones, with some missing. The sample includes under 8,000 clones, 17% seen only once; the top ten take 3% to 3.5%. Source material: tumor tissue. The receptors stem from a human donor with diffuse large B-cell lymphoma. Each CDR3 is given with its conserved first and last residue. A D gene is named only where the DNA matches it firmly. Size tells how often a clone was seen (once, few, many) or the class of an expanded clone, and some rows leave it out.

J gene	clone size	V gene	D gene	CDR3 protein	CDR3 DNA
TRBJ2-3	few	TRBV7-2	NA	CASSLDPGSTDTQYF	TGTGCCAGCAGCTTAGACCCGGGGAGCACAGATACGCAGTATTTT
TRBJ2-3	NA	TRBV7-2	TRBD2	CASSLGLDLGYTDTQYF	TGTGCCAGCAGCTTGGGACTAGACTTGGGATACACAGATACGCAGTATTTT
TRBJ2-1	NA	TRBV7-9	TRBD1	CASSLVVLMTGRSYNEQFF	TGTGCCAGCAGCTTAGTGGTCCTTATGACAGGGCGATCCTACAATGAGCAGTTCTTC
TRBJ2-3	NA	TRBV5-6	TRBD2	CASRRGLARGADTQYF	TGTGCCAGCAGGCGGGGACTAGCGAGGGGAGCAGATACGCAGTATTTT
TRBJ2-6	few	TRBV25-1	NA	CASRGSGANVLTF	TGTGCCAGCAGGGGCTCTGGGGCCAACGTCCTGACTTTC
TRBJ2-3	few	TRBV9	NA	CASSDGLSGYTDTQYF	TGTGCCAGCAGCGACGGATTAAGCGGATACACAGATACGCAGTATTTT
TRBJ2-4	few	TRBV7-9	NA	CASSLDKNIQYF	TGTGCCAGCAGCTTAGATAAAAACATTCAGTACTTC
TRBJ2-5	NA	TRBV10-1	TRBD2	CASSEGSGKETQYF	TGCGCCAGCAGTGAAGGGAGCGGGAAAGAGACCCAGTACTTC
TRBJ1-5	NA	TRBV7-2	TRBD1	CASSLTGVPNQPQHF	TGTGCCAGCAGCTTGACAGGGGTCCCTAATCAGCCCCAGCATTTT
TRBJ2-5	NA	TRBV29-1	NA	CSVDRAGRETQYF	TGCAGCGTTGACAGGGCAGGGAGGGAGACCCAGTACTTC
TRBJ1-1	NA	TRBV5-8	NA	CASSLGGQNTEAFF	TGTGCCAGCAGCTTGGGGGGACAGAACACTGAAGCTTTCTTT
TRBJ2-1	NA	TRBV7-6	NA	CASSLGQSGNEQFF	TGTGCCAGCAGCTTAGGGCAATCCGGCAATGAGCAGTTCTTC
TRBJ2-5	NA	TRBV9	NA	CASSGYRGGGETQYF	TGTGCCAGCAGCGGTTACAGGGGGGGAGGAGAGACCCAGTACTTC
TRBJ2-7	NA	TRBV7-9	NA	CASSLDIYEQYF	TGTGCCAGCAGCTTAGACATTTACGAGCAGTACTTC
TRBJ1-5	few	TRBV5-6	NA	CASSLASQGGQPQHF	TGTGCCAGCAGCTTGGCCTCACAGGGCGGTCAGCCCCAGCATTTT
TRBJ2-7	NA	TRBV9	TRBD2	CASSSNPRLAGVYEQYF	TGTGCCAGCAGCTCCAACCCTCGCCTAGCGGGAGTCTACGAGCAGTACTTC
TRBJ2-1	NA	TRBV14	NA	CASSQDKGLAALNEQFF	TGTGCCAGCAGCCAAGATAAGGGACTGGCTGCTCTCAATGAGCAGTTCTTC
TRBJ2-7	NA	TRBV7-2	NA	CASSLGPLYEQYF	TGTGCCAGCAGCTTAGGTCCCCTCTACGAGCAGTACTTC
TRBJ1-1	few	TRBV19	NA	CASSDQKNTEAFF	TGTGCTAGTAGTGATCAGAAAAACACTGAAGCTTTCTTT
TRBJ2-1	medium-sized	TRBV27	TRBD2	CASSSTSGYEQFF	TGTGCCAGCAGTTCGACTAGCGGCTATGAGCAGTTCTTC
TRBJ2-1	NA	TRBV5-5	NA	CASSPPPWGSGYEQFF	TGTGCCAGCAGCCCTCCCCCCTGGGGGTCCGGCTATGAGCAGTTCTTC
TRBJ2-3	few	TRBV7-7	TRBD2	CASSRSGSGTDTQYF	TGTGCTAGCAGCAGGAGCGGGAGTGGCACAGATACGCAGTATTTT
TRBJ1-2	few	TRBV2	NA	CASSDRIDGYTF	TGTGCCAGCAGTGACAGGATCGATGGCTACACCTTC
TRBJ2-6	NA	TRBV27	NA	CASSLYGGVLTF	TGTGCCAGCAGTTTATATGGGGGCGTCCTGACTTTC
TRBJ2-5	NA	TRBV10-1	NA	CASSDPGQETQYF	TGCGCCAGCAGTGATCCGGGGCAAGAGACCCAGTACTTC
TRBJ1-3	few	TRBV30	NA	CAWSVGNTIYF	TGTGCCTGGAGTGTTGGAAACACCATATATTTT
TRBJ1-3	NA	TRBV30	NA	CAWRQVVSGNTIYF	TGTGCCTGGAGGCAGGTTGTCTCTGGAAACACCATATATTTT
TRBJ2-7	NA	TRBV7-9	NA	CASSLVGGLGEQYF	TGTGCCAGCAGCTTAGTGGGGGGATTGGGCGAGCAGTACTTC
TRBJ2-6	NA	TRBV19	NA	CASSTQGPGANVLTF	TGTGCCAGTAGCACCCAAGGGCCTGGGGCCAACGTCCTGACTTTC
TRBJ2-3	few	TRBV10-3	TRBD2	CAISDYLSGSGTDTQYF	TGTGCCATCAGTGACTACCTTAGCGGGAGCGGCACAGATACGCAGTATTTT
TRBJ2-1	NA	TRBV9	TRBD2	CASSVAGSSGISNEQFF	TGTGCCAGCAGCGTAGCTGGGTCTAGCGGGATCTCCAATGAGCAGTTCTTC
TRBJ2-7	NA	TRBV30	NA	CAWSLQWEQYF	TGTGCCTGGAGCCTACAATGGGAGCAGTACTTC
TRBJ1-1	few	TRBV5-1	NA	CASSSGRFMEAFF	TGCGCCAGCAGCTCGGGGCGCTTCATGGAAGCTTTCTTT
TRBJ2-7	few	TRBV6-5	NA	CASSYTDPRDEQYF	TGTGCCAGCAGTTACACCGATCCGAGGGACGAGCAGTACTTC
TRBJ1-4	few	TRBV5-5	NA	CASSPSRTTTNEKLFF	TGTGCCAGCAGCCCCTCCAGGACCACAACTAATGAAAAACTGTTTTTT